Below are 27 T cell receptor beta chains sequenced from a single sample in a study of identical twins. MiXCR was run by TCRdb on the 5' RACE reads, yielding one entry per CDR3 protein. The table shows hundreds of thousands of distinct CDR3 sequences, with around 6.1% occurring only once. Input material: naive T cells sorted from blood. The receptors shown here come from a man aged 18 to 29 in good health.

The chain uses TRBV18 and TRBJ2-4; D is perhaps TRBD1 (7 bases). Germline loops: CDR1 KGHSH, CDR2 LQKENI. V dropped 6 bases and J dropped 0 bases, with 15 bases sitting between them. The CDR3 contains 16 residues. The CDR3 spells CASSPQGGIAKNIQYF. The CDR3 DNA follows: TGTGCCAGCTCCCCTCAGGGGGGAATAGCCAAAAACATTCAGTACTTC.

The sample holds a few counts of this clonotype. V usage is TRBV12-3 or TRBV12-4 and J usage is TRBJ2-4; D possibly uses TRBD1 or TRBD2 (5 bases each). The CDR3 extends over 14 amino acids. Trimming stripped 5 bases from V and 4 bases from J, with 12 bases between. CDR3 region: CASSPGPIKNIQYF. The CDR3 nucleotides are TGTGCCAGCAGTCCGGGACCCATTAAAAACATTCAGTACTTC.

Concerning this clonotype: An end of the junction differs from the germline gene, which may be a read error. This chain joins TRBV20-1 and TRBJ1-4; D might be TRBD1 (5 bases). Germline V CDR1 and CDR2: DFQATT, SNEGSKA (reference sequence). The CDR3 extends over 15 amino acids. This CDR3 is CGARRMAGPNEKLFF. The CDR3 DNA is TGCGGTGCTAGAAGGATGGCAGGGCCAAATGAAAAACTGTTTTTT.

This clonotype has more than one count but fewer than ten. This chain uses TRBV27 with TRBJ2-6; D gene unclear. Trimming removed 4 bases at V and 0 bases at J, with 7 bases between. Germline-derived CDR1 and CDR2 are MNHEY and SMNVEV (reference sequence). CDR3 length equals 15 residues. CDR3 in amino acids: CASSWMGSGANVLTF. The CDR3 DNA is TGTGCCAGCAGTTGGATGGGCTCTGGGGCCAACGTCCTGACTTTC.

The chain combines TRBV5-5 with TRBJ1-3; D gene unclear. CDR3 length: 14 residues. Trimming stripped 5 bases from V and 5 bases from J, with 14 bases between. CDR1 is SGHKS and CDR2 is YYEKEE in the germline V gene (reference sequence). DNA for the CDR3: TGTGCCAGCAGTCTTCGGGAGGCCAGAAACACCATATATTTT. Translation: CASSLREARNTIYF.

In its sample, this clonotype was seen many times. This sequence joins TRBV7-2 and TRBJ1-5, with D unresolved. V lost 2 bases and J lost 7, with 9 bases in between. Germline CDR1 is SGHTA and CDR2 is FQGNSA. There are 13 residues in the CDR3. In nucleotides, the CDR3 is TGTGCCAGCAGCTTAACCTCTGGACAGCCCCAGCATTTT. Encoded protein: CASSLTSGQPQHF.

This clonotype was counted ten times or more. The chain has TRBV20-1 and TRBJ2-1; 14 bases match TRBD2. This CDR3 is 20 amino acids long. Germline assignment: CDR1 DFQATT and CDR2 SNEGSKA (reference sequence). Trimming at V came to 0 bases and at J to 9 bases, leaving 19 bases not matched to a gene. This chain's CDR3 is CSARDWTAKPGLAGVTEQFF. The CDR3 DNA is TGCAGTGCTAGAGATTGGACAGCTAAGCCGGGACTAGCGGGAGTTACTGAGCAGTTCTTC.

Of note for this clonotype: One end of the junction varies from germline; a read error may be responsible. This chain joins TRBV5-1 and TRBJ1-1; D is possibly TRBD1 (5 bases). Germline assignment: CDR1 SGHRS and CDR2 YFSETQ. The CDR3 has 15 residues. CDR3 amino acids: CTSSADDGGFTEAFF. The CDR3 DNA is TGCACCAGCAGCGCAGACGACGGGGGTTTCACTGAAGCTTTCTTT.

This clonotype has more than one count but fewer than ten. This chain uses TRBV2 with TRBJ2-2; D possibly corresponds to TRBD2 (5 bases). The CDR3 is 13 amino acids. The V and J ends lost 8 bases and 4 bases respectively, with 11 bases between them. CDR1 is SNHLY and CDR2 is FYNNEI in the germline V gene. CDR3 DNA: TGTGCCAGCCAGAGGGCTCTCACCGGGGAGCTGTTTTTT. Its protein is CASQRALTGELFF.

The V and J genes are TRBV28 and TRBJ1-4, with D tentatively TRBD1 (6 bases). This CDR3 spans 14 amino acids. Germline V gene lookup returns CDR1 MDHEN and CDR2 SYDVKM. V was trimmed by 9 bases and J by 7 bases, leaving 18 bases between them. Here the CDR3 DNA reads TGTGCCAGTAAACAGGGAGGTGGTAGTGAAAAACTGTTTTTT. Translation: CASKQGGGSEKLFF.

The chain couples TRBV7-8 to TRBJ2-3, with TRBD1 matching 8 bases. The CDR3 runs 15 residues. Germline assignment: CDR1 SGHVS and CDR2 FQNEAQ. V gave up 2 bases and J gave up 5 bases; unmatched junction bases: 6. The CDR3 protein is CASSLNRGAQDTQYF. In nucleotides, the CDR3 is TGTGCCAGCAGCTTAAACAGGGGGGCCCAAGATACGCAGTATTTT.

This clonotype was detected many times. V and J are TRBV7-8 and TRBJ1-2, with 9 bases identical to TRBD1. Germline V gene data show CDR1 as SGHVS and CDR2 as FQNEAQ. The CDR3 totals 15 residues. The junction had 7 bases not matched to a gene; V was cut back by 5 bases and J by 3 bases. DNA of the CDR3: TGTGCCAGCAGCCTTGACAGGGGGATTGACTATGGCTACACCTTC. Translating gives CASSLDRGIDYGYTF.

This clonotype was observed many times. The chain is built from TRBV4-3 and TRBJ1-2; D remains unclear. Germline CDR1 LGHNA, CDR2 YSLEER. Trimming cost V 5 bases and J 5 bases, with 15 bases left between them. This CDR3 spans 14 amino acids. The CDR3 loop is CASSSQHVTYGYTF. The CDR3 DNA follows: TGCGCCAGCAGCTCCCAGCACGTGACGTATGGCTACACCTTC.

This clonotype was recorded at least ten times. V gene TRBV4-2 combines with J gene TRBJ2-7, with TRBD2 as a possible D gene (6 bases). V shed 2 bases and J shed 4 bases, with 9 bases lying between them. Germline V gene lookup returns CDR1 LGHNA and CDR2 YNFKEQ. This CDR3 is built from 13 residues. The CDR3 coding sequence is TGTGCCAGCAGCCAACTAGCGTCGTACGAGCAGTACTTC. Its protein is CASSQLASYEQYF.

This clonotype was observed at least ten times. The gene calls are TRBV15 and TRBJ2-3; D uncertain. From germline, CDR1 is LNHNV and CDR2 YYDKDF (reference sequence). Trimming removed 0 bases from V and 4 bases from J, with 5 bases in between. The CDR3 contains 13 residues. The chain's CDR3 is CATSRDPADTQYF. The CDR3 DNA follows: TGTGCCACCAGCAGAGATCCCGCAGATACGCAGTATTTT.

This clonotype showed up many times. The CDR3 loop is CSVVARLNEKLFF. The CDR3 nucleotides read TGCAGCGTTGTGGCGCGGTTAAATGAAAAACTGTTTTTT. The chain uses TRBV29-1 and TRBJ1-4; D remains ambiguous. Germline V gene data show CDR1 as SQVTM and CDR2 as ANQGSEA. The V and J ends lost 4 bases and 5 bases respectively, with 11 bases between them. The CDR3 contains 13 residues.

This clonotype showed up many times. The chain recombines TRBV5-1 with TRBJ2-1; D perhaps matches TRBD1 (5 bases). The V gene's germline CDR1 is SGHRS and CDR2 YFSETQ. Trimming pared 0 bases from V and 1 base from J, leaving 5 bases between. The CDR3 consists of 14 residues. The CDR3: CASSLEGSYNEQFF. In nucleotides, the CDR3 is TGCGCCAGCAGCTTGGAGGGGTCCTACAATGAGCAGTTCTTC.

This clonotype was seen only a few times. The chain couples TRBV3-1 to TRBJ2-2; 7 bases align to TRBD2. Germline trimming cut 1 base from V and 4 bases from J; bases unmatched to any gene: 9. CDR3 length equals 17 residues. In germline, CDR1 is LGHDT, CDR2 YNNKEL (reference sequence). The CDR3 DNA is TGTGCCAGCAGCCAAGTGGGGGGAACGGGGGGCACCGGGGAGCTGTTTTTT. Protein sequence: CASSQVGGTGGTGELFF.

A few counts support this clonotype. The rearrangement joins TRBV12-3 or TRBV12-4 to TRBJ2-5, with no clear D. Trimming removed 5 bases from V and 1 base from J, with 17 bases in between. The CDR3 covers 16 residues. The CDR3 loop is CASSQTRPSSQETQYF. The DNA for the CDR3 is TGTGCCAGCAGTCAAACGCGACCCAGCTCCCAAGAGACCCAGTACTTC.

The rearrangement links TRBV12-3 or TRBV12-4 to TRBJ2-5, with a tentative D call TRBD2 (5 bases). The CDR3 contains 15 residues. Trimming cost V 7 bases and J 5 bases, with 20 bases left between them. CDR3 residues: CASTPGLVSGETQYF. CDR3 coding DNA: TGTGCCAGCACTCCTGGGTTGGTGTCGGGGGAGACCCAGTACTTC.

This clonotype was seen repeatedly, ten times or more. The chain links TRBV29-1 to TRBJ1-3; D uncertain. This CDR3 contains 14 residues. V gave up 2 bases and J gave up 0 bases, with 8 bases separating them. Germline V lookup: CDR1 SQVTM, CDR2 ANQGSEA. CDR3 protein: CSVESPSSGNTIYF. In nucleotides, the CDR3 is TGCAGCGTTGAAAGCCCGAGCTCTGGAAACACCATATATTTT.

This clonotype showed up many times. This rearrangement joins TRBV20-1 to TRBJ2-5, with a weak D call TRBD1 (5 bases). Germline CDR1 is DFQATT and CDR2 is SNEGSKA (reference sequence). This CDR3 has 13 amino acids. The germline V and J ends were trimmed by 0 bases and 5 bases, with 10 bases remaining between them. Here the CDR3 DNA reads TGCAGTGCTAGAGATGGGGCTGCGGAGACCCAGTACTTC. As protein: CSARDGAAETQYF.

This rearrangement joins TRBV27 to TRBJ2-1, with 7 bases lining up with TRBD2. This CDR3 is built from 15 residues. The V and J ends lost 6 bases and 3 bases, in that order; junction bases with no gene match: 8. The germline gives CDR1 MNHEY, CDR2 SMNVEV (reference sequence). CDR3 bases: TGTGCCAGCAGAGCGGGTCTAGCGGACTACAATGAGCAGTTCTTC. This translates into CASRAGLADYNEQFF.

The gene calls are TRBV5-1 and TRBJ1-5, with a possible D match to TRBD1 (5 bases). Trimming removed 5 bases from V and 5 bases from J, with 14 bases in between. CDR3 length: 14 residues. Germline V lookup: CDR1 SGHRS, CDR2 YFSETQ. CDR3 region: CASSEGDRDQPQHF. The CDR3 DNA reads TGCGCCAGCAGTGAAGGGGACCGCGATCAGCCCCAGCATTTT.

This clonotype was counted a few times. The V and J genes are TRBV20-1 and TRBJ2-1, with D perhaps TRBD1 (5 bases). CDR1 and CDR2 (germline): DFQATT, SNEGSKA (reference sequence). Trimming pared 8 bases from V and 4 bases from J, leaving 21 bases between. The CDR3 totals 15 residues. CDR3 in amino acids: CSSRSKTVGYNEQFF. The CDR3 DNA reads TGCAGTTCACGATCAAAGACAGTCGGATACAATGAGCAGTTCTTC.

The chain recombines TRBV20-1 with TRBJ2-2; no clear D gene. The germline V gene has CDR1 DFQATT and CDR2 SNEGSKA (reference sequence). The CDR3 contains 13 residues. The V and J ends lost 6 bases and 5 bases respectively, with 13 bases between them. CDR3 in amino acids: CSAIGPTTGELFF. The CDR3 DNA sequence: TGCAGTGCGATCGGGCCAACTACCGGGGAGCTGTTTTTT.

This clonotype has more than one count but fewer than ten. The chain carries TRBV30 and TRBJ1-2, with 9 bases aligning to TRBD1. V was clipped by 4 bases and J by 7 bases; unmatched bases: 4. The CDR3 length is 12 residues. Germline CDR1 GTSNPN, CDR2 SVGIG (reference sequence). CDR3 residues: CAWKWDRAGYTF. CDR3 DNA sequence: TGTGCCTGGAAATGGGACAGGGCTGGCTACACCTTC. The variable domain in full, with the rest retrieved from reference TRBV30 and TRBJ1-2, is SQTIHQWPATLVQPVGSPLSLECTVEGTSNPNLYWYRQAAGRGLQLLFYSVGIGQISSEVPQNLSASRPQDRQFILSSKKLLLSDSGFYLCAWKWDRAGYTFGSGTRLTVV.